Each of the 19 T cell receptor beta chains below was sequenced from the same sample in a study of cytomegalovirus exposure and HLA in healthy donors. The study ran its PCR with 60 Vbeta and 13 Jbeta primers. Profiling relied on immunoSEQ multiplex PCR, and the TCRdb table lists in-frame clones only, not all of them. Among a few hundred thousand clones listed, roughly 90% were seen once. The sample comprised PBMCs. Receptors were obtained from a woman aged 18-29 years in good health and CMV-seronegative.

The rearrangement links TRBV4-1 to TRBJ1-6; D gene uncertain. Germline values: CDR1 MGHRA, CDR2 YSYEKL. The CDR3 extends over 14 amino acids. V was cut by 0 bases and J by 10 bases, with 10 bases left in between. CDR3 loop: CASSQDRGASPLHF. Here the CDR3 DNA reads TGCGCCAGCAGCCAAGATCGAGGAGCATCACCCCTCCACTTT.

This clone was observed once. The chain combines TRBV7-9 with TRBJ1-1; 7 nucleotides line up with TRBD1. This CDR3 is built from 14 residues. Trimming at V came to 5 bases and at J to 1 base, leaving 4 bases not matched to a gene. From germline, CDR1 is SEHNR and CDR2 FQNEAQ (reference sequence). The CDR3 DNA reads TGTGCCAGCAGCGACCGGACAGGGAACACTGAAGCTTTCTTT. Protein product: CASSDRTGNTEAFF.

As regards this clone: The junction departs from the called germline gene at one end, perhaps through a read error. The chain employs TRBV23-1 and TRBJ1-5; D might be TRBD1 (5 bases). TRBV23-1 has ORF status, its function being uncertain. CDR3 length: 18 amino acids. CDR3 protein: CASTTRDRGNNSTQPQHF. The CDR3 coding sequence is TGCGCCAGCACTACCAGGGATCGGGGGAATAACAGCACTCAGCCCCAGCATTTT.

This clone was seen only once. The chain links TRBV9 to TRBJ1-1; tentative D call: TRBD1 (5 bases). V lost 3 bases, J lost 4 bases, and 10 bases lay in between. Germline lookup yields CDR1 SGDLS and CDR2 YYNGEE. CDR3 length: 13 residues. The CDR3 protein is CASSGRGGTEAFF. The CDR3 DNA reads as TGTGCCAGCAGCGGCCGCGGGGGCACTGAAGCTTTCTTT.

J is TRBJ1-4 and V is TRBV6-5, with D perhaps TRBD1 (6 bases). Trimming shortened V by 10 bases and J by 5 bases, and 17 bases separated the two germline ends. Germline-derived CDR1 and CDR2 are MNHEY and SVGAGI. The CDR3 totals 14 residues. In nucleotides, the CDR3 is TGTGCCACCTCATCCAGGGGAATGAATGAAAAACTGTTTTTT. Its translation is CATSSRGMNEKLFF.

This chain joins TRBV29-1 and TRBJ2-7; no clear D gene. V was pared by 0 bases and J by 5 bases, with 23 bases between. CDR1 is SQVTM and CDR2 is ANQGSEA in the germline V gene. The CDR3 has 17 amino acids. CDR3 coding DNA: TGCAGCGTTGAAGAGGTCAGTTCCCGTGGCACCCCCCACGAGCAGTACTTC. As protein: CSVEEVSSRGTPHEQYF.

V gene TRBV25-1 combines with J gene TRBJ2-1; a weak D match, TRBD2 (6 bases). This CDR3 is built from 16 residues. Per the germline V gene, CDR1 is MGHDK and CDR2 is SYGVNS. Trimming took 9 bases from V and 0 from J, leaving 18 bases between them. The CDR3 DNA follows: TGTGCCAGGGGACTGCCGCCGGAGAGCTCCTACAATGAGCAGTTCTTC. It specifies CARGLPPESSYNEQFF. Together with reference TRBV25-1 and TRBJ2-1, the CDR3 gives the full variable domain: EADIYQTPRYLVIGTGKKITLECSQTMGHDKMYWYQQDPGMELHLIHYSYGVNSTEKGDLSSESTVSRIRTEHFPLTLESARPSHTSQYLCARGLPPESSYNEQFFGPGTRLTVL.

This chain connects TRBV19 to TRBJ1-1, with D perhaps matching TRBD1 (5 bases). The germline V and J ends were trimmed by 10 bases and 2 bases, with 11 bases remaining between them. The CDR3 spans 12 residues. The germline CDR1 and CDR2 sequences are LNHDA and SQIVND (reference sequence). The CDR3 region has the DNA TGTGCCACTAGACAGTCCAACACTGAAGCTTTCTTT. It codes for CATRQSNTEAFF. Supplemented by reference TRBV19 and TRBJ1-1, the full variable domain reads DGGITQSPKYLFRKEGQNVTLSCEQNLNHDAMYWYRQDPGQGLRLIYYSQIVNDFQKGDIAEGYSVSREKKESFPLTVTSAQKNPTAFYLCATRQSNTEAFFGQGTRLTVV.

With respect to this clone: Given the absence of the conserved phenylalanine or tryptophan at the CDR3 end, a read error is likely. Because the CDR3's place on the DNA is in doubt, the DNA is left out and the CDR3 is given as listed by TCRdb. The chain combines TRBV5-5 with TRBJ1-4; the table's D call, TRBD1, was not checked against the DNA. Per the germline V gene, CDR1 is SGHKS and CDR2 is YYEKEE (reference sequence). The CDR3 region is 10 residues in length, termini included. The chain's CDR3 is CASSSGQGIL.

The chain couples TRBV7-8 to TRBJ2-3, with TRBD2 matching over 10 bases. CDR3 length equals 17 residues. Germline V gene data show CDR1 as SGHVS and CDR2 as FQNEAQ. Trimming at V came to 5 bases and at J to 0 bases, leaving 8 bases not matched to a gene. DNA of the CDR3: TGTGCCAGCAGCGCCGAGGTACTAGCGGGAAGCACAGATACGCAGTATTTT. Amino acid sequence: CASSAEVLAGSTDTQYF.

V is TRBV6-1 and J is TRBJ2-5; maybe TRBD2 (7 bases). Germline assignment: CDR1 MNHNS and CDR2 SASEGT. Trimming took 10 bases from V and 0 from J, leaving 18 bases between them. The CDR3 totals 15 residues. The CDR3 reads CATYLGGAYQETQYF. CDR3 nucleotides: TGTGCCACCTACCTGGGGGGGGCCTACCAAGAGACCCAGTACTTC.

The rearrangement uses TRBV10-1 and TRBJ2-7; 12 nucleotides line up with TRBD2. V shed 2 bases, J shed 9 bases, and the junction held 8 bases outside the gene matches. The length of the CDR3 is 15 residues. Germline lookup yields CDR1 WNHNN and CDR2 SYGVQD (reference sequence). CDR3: CASSETLLAGGSQYF. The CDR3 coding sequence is TGCGCCAGCAGTGAGACACTACTAGCGGGAGGTTCGCAGTACTTC.

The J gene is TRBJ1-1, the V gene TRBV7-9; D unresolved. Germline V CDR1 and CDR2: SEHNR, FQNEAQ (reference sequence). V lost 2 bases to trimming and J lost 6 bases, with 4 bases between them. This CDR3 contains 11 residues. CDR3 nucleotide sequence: TGTGCCAGCAGCTTATTCTCTGAAGCTTTCTTT. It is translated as CASSLFSEAFF.

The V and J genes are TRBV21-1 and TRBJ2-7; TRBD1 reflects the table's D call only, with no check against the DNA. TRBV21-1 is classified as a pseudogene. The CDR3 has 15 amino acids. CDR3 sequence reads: CASSKRDSAPYEQYF. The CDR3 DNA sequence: TGTGCCAGCAGCAAAAGGGACAGCGCTCCCTACGAGCAGTACTTC.

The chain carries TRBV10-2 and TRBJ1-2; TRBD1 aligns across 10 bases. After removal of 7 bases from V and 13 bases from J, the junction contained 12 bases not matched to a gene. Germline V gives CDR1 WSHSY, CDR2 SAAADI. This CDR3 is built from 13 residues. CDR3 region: CASTVTGGAAATF. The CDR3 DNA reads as TGCGCCAGCACTGTGACAGGGGGCGCCGCGGCCACCTTC.

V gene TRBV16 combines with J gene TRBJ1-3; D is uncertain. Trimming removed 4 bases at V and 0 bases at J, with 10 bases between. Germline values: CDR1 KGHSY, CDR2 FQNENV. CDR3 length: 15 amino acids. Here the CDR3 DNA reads TGTGCCAGCAGCCCGTCAGTTAACTCTGGAAACACCATATATTTT. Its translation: CASSPSVNSGNTIYF.

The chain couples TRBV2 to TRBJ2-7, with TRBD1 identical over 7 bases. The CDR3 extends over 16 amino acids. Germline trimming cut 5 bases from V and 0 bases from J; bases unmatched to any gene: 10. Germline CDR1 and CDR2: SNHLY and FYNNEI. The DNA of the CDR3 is TGTGCCAGCAGTCCCGAGCCGGGACAGCACTCCTACGAGCAGTACTTC. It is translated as CASSPEPGQHSYEQYF.

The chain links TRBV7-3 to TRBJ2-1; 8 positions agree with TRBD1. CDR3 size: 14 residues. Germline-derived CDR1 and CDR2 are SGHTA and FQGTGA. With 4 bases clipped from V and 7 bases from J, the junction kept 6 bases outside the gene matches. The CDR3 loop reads CASSSGQGPNEQFF. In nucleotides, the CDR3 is TGTGCCAGCAGCTCAGGACAGGGCCCGAATGAGCAGTTCTTC.

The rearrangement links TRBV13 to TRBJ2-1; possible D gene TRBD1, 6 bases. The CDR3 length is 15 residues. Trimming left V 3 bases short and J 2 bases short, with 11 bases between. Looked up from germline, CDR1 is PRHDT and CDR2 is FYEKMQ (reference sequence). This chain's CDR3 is CASSLSGVPYNEQFF. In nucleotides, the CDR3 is TGTGCCAGCAGCTTGTCAGGGGTACCCTACAATGAGCAGTTCTTC.